Given below is one TCR beta chain in context. Its antigen is as yet unknown. The source of the sample is a study of cytomegalovirus exposure and HLA in healthy donors. Trimming at V came to 1 base and at J to 2 bases, leaving 2 bases not matched to a gene. The CDR3 contains 15 residues. The V gene's germline CDR1 is LGHNT and CDR2 FRNRAP. General observations from the study: Analyzed later, association rates of TCRs varied across HLA loci, with DRB1 most and HLA-C fewest. A highly shared variant cluster was judged a likely technical artifact. In a later analysis, an Asian-associated ancestry cluster reportedly showed fewer N-insertions than the approximately 610-donor mean. CMV serostatus alone was available as immune exposure information.

The study ran its PCR with 60 Vbeta and 13 Jbeta primers. Using immunoSEQ multiplex PCR, the repertoire was profiled, and TCRdb retains in-frame clones only, with some absent. This repertoire shows approximately 150,000 clones, 80% to 90% found once; its top ten account for about 4.1%. The chain is built from TRBV12-5 and TRBJ2-1; TRBD2 agrees at 7 bases. The sequence came from a woman aged 40 to 49 in good health and CMV-seropositive. The sample taken for sequencing was PBMCs. The CDR3 coding sequence is TGTGCTAGTGGTTTGGGACTAGCACCCTACAATGAGCAGTTCTTC. The encoded protein is CASGLGLAPYNEQFF.